This is a list of T cell receptor beta chains from one sample in a study of cytomegalovirus exposure and HLA in healthy donors. The table came from immunoSEQ multiplex PCR; TCRdb's copy has only in-frame clones and leaves some out. This sample has 130,000 to 150,000 clones, with around 79% found just once. The specimen was PBMCs. Receptor source: a man aged 35 to 55 in good health and CMV-seropositive. The CDR3 runs from the conserved cysteine through the conserved F or W. Each record gives: D gene, V gene, CDR3 length, J gene, clone size, CDR3 protein, CDR3 DNA. D genes are given only for firm matches. Clone size, where shown, is once, few, many, or a class for clones that have expanded.

TRBD1	TRBV28	13	TRBJ2-7	-	CASSPTDRDEQYF	TGTGCCAGCAGTCCTACTGACAGGGACGAGCAGTACTTC
-	TRBV30	12	TRBJ2-7	-	CAWSVQGYEQYF	TGTGCCTGGAGTGTACAGGGATACGAGCAGTACTTC
-	TRBV21-1	16	TRBJ2-5	-	CASSKEKREGVETQYF	TGTGCCAGCAGCAAAGAGAAGCGGGAGGGCGTTGAGACCCAGTACTTC
TRBD1	TRBV5-1	15	TRBJ2-7	few	CASSLALQGADEQYF	TGCGCCAGCAGCTTGGCCCTACAGGGGGCAGACGAGCAGTACTTC
TRBD2	TRBV4-2	18	TRBJ2-6	-	CASSQELAGAVGANVLTF	TGTGCCAGCAGCCAAGAGTTAGCGGGGGCTGTTGGGGCCAACGTCCTGACTTTC
TRBD1	TRBV28	15	TRBJ2-7	-	CASRTGQGLAYEQYF	TGTGCCTCTCGGACAGGGCAGGGTTTGGCCTACGAGCAGTACTTC
-	TRBV27	12	TRBJ2-2	-	CASSSLDGELFF	TGTGCCAGCAGTTCTTTAGACGGGGAGCTGTTTTTT
TRBD2	TRBV4-3	16	TRBJ2-7	-	CASSQDPRGDYYEQYF	TGCGCCAGCAGCCAAGATCCTCGCGGGGACTACTACGAGCAGTACTTC
-	TRBV7-9	13	TRBJ1-1	-	CSSSLRGGTEAFF	TGTTCCAGCAGCTTAAGGGGCGGCACTGAAGCTTTCTTT
TRBD1	TRBV25-1	15	TRBJ1-2	-	CASSEYRTGEEGYTF	TGTGCCAGCAGTGAGTACCGGACAGGGGAAGAGGGCTACACCTTC
TRBD1	TRBV7-6	16	TRBJ1-4	-	CASSPTGGLTNEKLFF	TGTGCCAGCAGCCCGACAGGGGGTTTAACTAATGAAAAACTGTTTTTT
TRBD2	TRBV6-1	15	TRBJ2-1	once	CASSRSGTLYNEQFF	TGTGCCAGCAGTCGTAGCGGGACTCTCTACAATGAGCAGTTCTTC
-	TRBV21-1	12	TRBJ2-1	-	CAAEPGKDEQFF	TGTGCCGCCGAGCCCGGGAAGGATGAGCAGTTCTTC
-	TRBV6-1	18	TRBJ1-6	-	CASSETNLSDLYNSPLHF	TGTGCCAGCAGTGAAACAAATCTGTCAGATTTATATAATTCACCCCTCCACTTT
-	TRBV7-9	13	TRBJ1-5	-	CASSEAGLQPQHF	TGTGCCAGCAGCGAAGCAGGGCTCCAGCCCCAGCATTTT
TRBD1	TRBV5-6	14	TRBJ1-2	once	CASSGGQGNYGYTF	TGTGCCAGCAGCGGGGGACAGGGTAACTATGGCTACACCTTC
TRBD1	TRBV7-9	16	TRBJ1-1	-	CSSSPSTGTGSTEAFF	TGTTCCAGCAGCCCATCGACCGGGACAGGGAGCACTGAAGCTTTCTTT
-	TRBV7-9	14	TRBJ2-7	few	CSSSLELVSYEQYF	TGTTCCAGCAGCTTGGAACTAGTTTCCTACGAGCAGTACTTC
TRBD1	TRBV7-8	19	TRBJ1-1	-	CASSLLSGAQTGRHTEAFF	TGTGCCAGCAGCTTACTTAGTGGGGCCCAGACAGGGCGTCACACTGAAGCTTTCTTT
-	TRBV6-5	13	TRBJ2-6	once	CASGDSGANVLTF	TGTGCCAGCGGAGACTCTGGGGCCAACGTCCTGACTTTC
TRBD1	TRBV4-1	13	TRBJ2-1	-	CASGKQGEDEQFF	TGCGCCAGCGGGAAACAGGGGGAGGATGAGCAGTTCTTC
-	TRBV6-5	15	TRBJ1-3	-	CASSRRSSSGNTIYF	TGTGCCAGCAGCCGGAGGAGCAGCTCTGGAAACACCATATATTTT
TRBD1	TRBV6-1	15	TRBJ1-3	-	CASSATGGTGNTIYF	TGTGCCAGCAGTGCAACAGGGGGCACGGGAAACACCATATATTTT
-	TRBV10-3	15	TRBJ2-7	-	CAISESGRTTYEQYF	TGTGCCATCAGTGAGTCTGGGCGGACTACCTACGAGCAGTACTTC
-	TRBV5-1	14	TRBJ2-3	-	CASGDWADEDTQYF	TGCGCCAGCGGCGATTGGGCTGATGAAGATACGCAGTATTTT
TRBD1	TRBV7-3	16	TRBJ2-7	-	CASSLGGGQGLREQYF	TGTGCCAGCAGCTTAGGCGGGGGACAGGGTCTGCGCGAGCAGTACTTC
-	TRBV28	14	TRBJ1-3	-	CASGEGIGGNTIYF	TGTGCCAGCGGGGAGGGAATCGGTGGAAACACCATATATTTT
TRBD2	TRBV6-5	16	TRBJ2-1	-	CASSYQSGRNDNEQFF	TGTGCCAGCAGTTACCAGAGCGGGAGGAACGACAATGAGCAGTTCTTC
-	TRBV9	12	TRBJ2-1	-	CASITSTNEQFF	TGTGCCAGCATCACCTCAACAAATGAGCAGTTCTTC
-	TRBV5-1	14	TRBJ1-1	-	CASSLAGLATEAFF	TGCGCCAGCAGCTTGGCAGGGCTCGCCACTGAAGCTTTCTTT
-	TRBV7-3	14	TRBJ2-7	-	CASSLTRGDHEQYF	TGTGCCAGCAGCTTAACCAGGGGGGACCACGAGCAGTACTTC
TRBD2	TRBV7-2	11	TRBJ2-1	-	CASSLGGGQFF	TGTGCCAGCAGCTTAGGGGGGGGGCAGTTCTTC
TRBD2	TRBV7-6	19	TRBJ2-5	few	CASSCRLAKPITLRKEQYF	TGTGCCAGCAGCTGTAGACTAGCGAAACCAATAACCCTACGTAAGGAGCAGTACTTC
-	TRBV6-1	14	TRBJ2-2	-	CASSSRGRTGELFF	TGTGCCAGCAGTTCCAGGGGAAGAACCGGGGAGCTGTTTTTT
TRBD1	TRBV30	13	TRBJ1-2	-	CAWQTGGQYGYTF	TGTGCCTGGCAGACAGGGGGCCAATATGGCTACACCTTC
TRBD1	TRBV7-3	15	TRBJ2-7	-	CASSPTPGQIYEQYF	TGTGCCAGCAGCCCGACGCCGGGACAGATTTACGAGCAGTACTTC
-	TRBV4-1	16	TRBJ1-2	-	CASSQVLSIEGYGYTF	TGCGCCAGCAGCCAAGTCCTTTCAATTGAGGGCTATGGCTACACCTTC
TRBD2	TRBV6-1	15	TRBJ2-5	few	CASSERAGGSETQYF	TGTGCCAGCAGTGAACGAGCGGGAGGATCCGAGACCCAGTACTTC
TRBD1	TRBV27	15	TRBJ1-2	few	CASSLTTGGNYGYTF	TGTGCCAGCAGTTTAACGACAGGGGGCAACTATGGCTACACCTTC
TRBD1	TRBV18	13	TRBJ1-5	-	CASGTDRDQPQHF	TGTGCCAGCGGAACGGACAGGGACCAGCCCCAGCATTTT
-	TRBV21-1	19	TRBJ2-3	once	CASSNRRLAEKKGTDTQYF	TGTGCCAGCAGCAACCGGAGGCTAGCCGAAAAAAAGGGCACAGATACGCAGTATTTT
-	TRBV19	15	TRBJ1-3	-	CASSRYNGGGNTIYF	TGTGCCAGTAGTAGATATAACGGCGGAGGAAACACCATATATTTT
TRBD1	TRBV19	16	TRBJ1-6	-	CASKSRQGIDNSPLHF	TGTGCCAGTAAATCCCGACAGGGAATTGATAATTCACCCCTCCACTTT